Listed here is a single T cell receptor beta chain. The data belong to a study of blood T cell repertoires in COVID-19. Profiling relied on immunoSEQ multiplex PCR, and the TCRdb table lists in-frame clones only, not all of them. The profile shows roughly 220,000 clones, 85% to 90% of them singletons. V dropped 5 bases and J dropped 5; count of bases not matched to a gene: 5. Germline CDR1 MGHRA, CDR2 YSYEKL. The CDR3 loop spans 13 amino acids. This clonotype originated in a man aged 25 to 45 who had been exposed to COVID-19. Sequencing was done on a sample of PBMCs or T cells enriched from blood (not recorded which). This chain links TRBV4-1 with TRBJ2-7; 8 positions agree with TRBD2. Here the CDR3 reads CASSSLAGHEQYF. The CDR3 coding sequence is TGCGCCAGCAGCTCGCTAGCGGGCCACGAGCAGTACTTC.